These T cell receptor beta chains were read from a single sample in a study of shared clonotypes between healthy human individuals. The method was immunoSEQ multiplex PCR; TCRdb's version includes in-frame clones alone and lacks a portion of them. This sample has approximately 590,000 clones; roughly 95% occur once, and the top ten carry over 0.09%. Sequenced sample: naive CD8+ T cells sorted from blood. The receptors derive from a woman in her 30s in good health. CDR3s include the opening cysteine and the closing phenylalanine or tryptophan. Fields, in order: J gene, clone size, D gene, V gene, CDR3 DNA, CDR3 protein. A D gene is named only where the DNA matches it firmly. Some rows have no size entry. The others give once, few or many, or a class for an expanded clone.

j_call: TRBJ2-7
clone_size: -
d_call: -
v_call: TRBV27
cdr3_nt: TGTGCCAGCAGTACACGACCTCAGGCGAGGCAGTACTTC
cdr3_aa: CASSTRPQARQYF

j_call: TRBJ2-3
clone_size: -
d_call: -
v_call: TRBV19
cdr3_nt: TGTGCCAGTAGTATGCCAGGACTGGTCCGCCACACAGATACGCAGTATTTT
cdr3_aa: CASSMPGLVRHTDTQYF

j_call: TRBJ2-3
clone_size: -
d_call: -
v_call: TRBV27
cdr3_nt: TGTGCCAGCAGTGCCCGGCCAGATACGCAGTATTTT
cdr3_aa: CASSARPDTQYF

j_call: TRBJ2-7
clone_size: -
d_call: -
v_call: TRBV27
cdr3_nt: TGTGCCAGCAGTTCGGGACACTCCTACGAGCAGTACTTC
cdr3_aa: CASSSGHSYEQYF

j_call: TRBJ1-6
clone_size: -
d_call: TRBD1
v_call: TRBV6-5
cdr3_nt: TGTGCCAGCAGTTGGCGGGGACAGGGAAAGTCACCCCTCCACTTT
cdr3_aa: CASSWRGQGKSPLHF

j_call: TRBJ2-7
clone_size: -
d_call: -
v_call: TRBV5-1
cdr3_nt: TGCGCCAGCAGCTTGGAAAGCCATACGCTCTACGAGCAGTACTTC
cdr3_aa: CASSLESHTLYEQYF

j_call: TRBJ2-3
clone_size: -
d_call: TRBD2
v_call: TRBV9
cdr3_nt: TGTGCCAGCAGCGTAGCCGGCGGGAGGGCCGCAGATACGCAGTATTTT
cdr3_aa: CASSVAGGRAADTQYF

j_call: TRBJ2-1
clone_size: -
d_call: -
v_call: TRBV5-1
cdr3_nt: TGCGCCAGCAGCTTGCGGCCCGGCCCGTACAATGAGCAGTTCTTC
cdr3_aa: CASSLRPGPYNEQFF

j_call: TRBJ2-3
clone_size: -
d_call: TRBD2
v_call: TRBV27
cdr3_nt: TGTGCCAGCAGTTTATCGAGGAGCGGGAGTGGGGATACGCAGTATTTT
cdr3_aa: CASSLSRSGSGDTQYF

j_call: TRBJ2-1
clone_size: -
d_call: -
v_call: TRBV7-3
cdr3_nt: TGTGCCAGCAGCTTAAGAAGCGACGATCTAAACTACAATGAGCAGTTCTTC
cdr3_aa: CASSLRSDDLNYNEQFF

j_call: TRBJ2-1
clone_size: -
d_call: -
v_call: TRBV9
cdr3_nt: TGTGCCAGCAGCCCCATTCTGGGGCCCTACAATGAGCAGTTCTTC
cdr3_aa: CASSPILGPYNEQFF

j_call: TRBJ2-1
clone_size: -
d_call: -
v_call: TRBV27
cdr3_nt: TGTGCCAGCAGTTTAAGGGACTCGGCTTCCAATGAGCAGTTCTTC
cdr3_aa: CASSLRDSASNEQFF

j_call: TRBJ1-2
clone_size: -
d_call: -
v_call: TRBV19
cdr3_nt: TGTGCCAGTAGTGCGTTTGGCTACACCTTC
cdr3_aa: CASSAFGYTF

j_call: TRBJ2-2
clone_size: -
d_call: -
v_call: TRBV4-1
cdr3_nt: TGCGCCAGCAGCCAGACTCGGGGGAACACCGGGGAGCTGTTTTTT
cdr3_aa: CASSQTRGNTGELFF

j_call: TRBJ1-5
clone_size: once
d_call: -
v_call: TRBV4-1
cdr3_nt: TGCGCCAGCAGCCATCAGGGACGGCAGCCCCAGCATTTT
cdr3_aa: CASSHQGRQPQHF

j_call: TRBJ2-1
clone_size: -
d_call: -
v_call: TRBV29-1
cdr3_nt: TGCAGCGTTGCCTACAGGGACTACAATGAGCAGTTCTTC
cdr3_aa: CSVAYRDYNEQFF

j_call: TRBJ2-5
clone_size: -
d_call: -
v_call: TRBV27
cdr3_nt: TGTGCCAGCAGTCCTCGGCCGTTGGGGGAGACCCAGTACTTC
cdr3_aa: CASSPRPLGETQYF

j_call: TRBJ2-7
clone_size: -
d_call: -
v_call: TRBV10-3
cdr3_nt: TGTGCCATCAGTCCGCAGACCGGCGAGATCCACGAGCAGTACTTC
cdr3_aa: CAISPQTGEIHEQYF

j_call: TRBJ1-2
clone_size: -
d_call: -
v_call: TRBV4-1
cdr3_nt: TGCGCCAGCAGCCAGATTGGAAGTACTGGCTACACCTTC
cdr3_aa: CASSQIGSTGYTF

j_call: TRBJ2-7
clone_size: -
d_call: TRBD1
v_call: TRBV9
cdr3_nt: TGTGCCAGCAGCACGAGACAGGGTGGCGAGCAGTACTTC
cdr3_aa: CASSTRQGGEQYF

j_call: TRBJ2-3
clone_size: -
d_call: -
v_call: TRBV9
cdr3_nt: TGTGCCAGCAGCGTTTCGGACACTAGCACAGATACGCAGTATTTT
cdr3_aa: CASSVSDTSTDTQYF

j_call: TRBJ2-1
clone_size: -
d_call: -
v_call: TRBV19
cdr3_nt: TGTGCCAGTAGTATTGTCGGGACGTACAATGAGCAGTTCTTC
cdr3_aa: CASSIVGTYNEQFF

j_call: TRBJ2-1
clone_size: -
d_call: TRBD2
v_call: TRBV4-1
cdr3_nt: TGCGCCAGCAGCTTTCACCTCAGGACTAGTTTTGTTGAGCAGTTCTTC
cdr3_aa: CASSFHLRTSFVEQFF

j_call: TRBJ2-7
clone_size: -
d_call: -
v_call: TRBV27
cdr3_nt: TGTGCCAGCAGTTTGTGGCAGAGAGTCTCCTACGAGCAGTACTTC
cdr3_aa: CASSLWQRVSYEQYF

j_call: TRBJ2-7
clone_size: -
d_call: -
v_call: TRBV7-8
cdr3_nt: TGTGCCAGCAGCTTATTGGGACCCTCCTACGAGCAGTACTTC
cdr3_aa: CASSLLGPSYEQYF

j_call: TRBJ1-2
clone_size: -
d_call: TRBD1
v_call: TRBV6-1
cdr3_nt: TGTGCCAGCAGTGAAGCCTACTATACAGGGGTATCCTATGGCTACACCTTC
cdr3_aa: CASSEAYYTGVSYGYTF

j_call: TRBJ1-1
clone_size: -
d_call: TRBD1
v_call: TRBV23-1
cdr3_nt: TGCGCCAGCACCAACAGGGGGACCACGAACACTGAAGCTTTCTTT
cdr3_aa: CASTNRGTTNTEAFF

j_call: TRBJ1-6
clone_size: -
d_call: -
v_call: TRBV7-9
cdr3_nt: TGTGCCAGCAGCGAGACACGTTCACCCCTCCACTTT
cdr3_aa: CASSETRSPLHF